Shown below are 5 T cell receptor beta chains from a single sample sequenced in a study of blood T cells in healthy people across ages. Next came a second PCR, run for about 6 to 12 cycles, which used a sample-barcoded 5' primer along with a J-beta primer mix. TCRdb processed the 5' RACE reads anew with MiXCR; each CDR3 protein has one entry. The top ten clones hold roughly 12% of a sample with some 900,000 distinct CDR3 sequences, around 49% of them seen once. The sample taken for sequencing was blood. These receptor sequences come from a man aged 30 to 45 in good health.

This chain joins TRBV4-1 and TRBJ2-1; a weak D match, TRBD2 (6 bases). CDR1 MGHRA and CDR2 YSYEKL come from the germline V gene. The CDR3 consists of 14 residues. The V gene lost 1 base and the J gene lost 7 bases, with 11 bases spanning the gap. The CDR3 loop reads CASSQVLARNEQFF. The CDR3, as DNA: TGCGCCAGCAGCCAAGTGCTAGCGAGGAATGAGCAGTTCTTC.

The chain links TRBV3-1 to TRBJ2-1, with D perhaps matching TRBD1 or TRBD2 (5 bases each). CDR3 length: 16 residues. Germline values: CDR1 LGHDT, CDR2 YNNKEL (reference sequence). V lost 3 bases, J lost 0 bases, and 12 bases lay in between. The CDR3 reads CASSHPGRVSYNEQFF. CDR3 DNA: TGTGCCAGCAGCCACCCAGGGCGGGTCTCCTACAATGAGCAGTTCTTC.

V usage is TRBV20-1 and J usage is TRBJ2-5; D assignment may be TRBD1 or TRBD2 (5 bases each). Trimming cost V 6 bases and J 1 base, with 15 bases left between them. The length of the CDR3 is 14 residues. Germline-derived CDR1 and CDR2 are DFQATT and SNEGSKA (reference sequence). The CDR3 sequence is CSARGSRFQETQYF. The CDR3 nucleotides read TGCAGTGCCCGGGGCTCCCGATTCCAAGAGACCCAGTACTTC.

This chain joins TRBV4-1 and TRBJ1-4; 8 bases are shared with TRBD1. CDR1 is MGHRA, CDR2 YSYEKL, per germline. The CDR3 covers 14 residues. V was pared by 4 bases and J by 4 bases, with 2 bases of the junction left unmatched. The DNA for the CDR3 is TGCGCCAGCAGCCCAGGGGGCCTTAATGAAAAACTGTTTTTT. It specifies CASSPGGLNEKLFF.

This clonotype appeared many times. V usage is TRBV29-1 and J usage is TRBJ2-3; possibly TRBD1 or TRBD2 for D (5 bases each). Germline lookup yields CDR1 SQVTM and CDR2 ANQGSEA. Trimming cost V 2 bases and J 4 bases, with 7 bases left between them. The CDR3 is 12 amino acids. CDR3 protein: CSVEWGPDTQYF. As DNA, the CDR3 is TGCAGCGTTGAATGGGGACCAGATACGCAGTATTTT.